The 23 T cell receptor beta chains presented below share a single source sample, sequenced in a study of response to subunit inactivated influenza vaccine. TCRdb used MiXCR to reprocess the RT-PCR reads, holding one entry per CDR3 protein. The repertoire consists of some 550,000 distinct CDR3 sequences, with around 21% occurring once and the leading ten covering 2.8%. These data were also reused for a study on T cells expressing NK-cell markers. That work states: 5'RACE template switching with UMIs produced the TCR beta cDNA.

This specimen consisted of CD4+ T cells sorted from PBMCs, obtained roughly 12 days after vaccination. The origin of the receptors is a man between 45 and 60 years old who received an inactivated influenza vaccine.

This sequence joins TRBV28 and TRBJ2-1, with D perhaps assigned TRBD1 or TRBD2 (6 bases each). The V end lost 1 base, the J end lost 7 bases, and 20 bases lay between the germline ends. Germline CDR1 reads MDHEN; CDR2 reads SYDVKM. This CDR3 region has 17 residues. CDR3 loop: CASSLFRLGGTSNEQFF. CDR3 coding DNA: TGTGCCAGCAGTTTATTCAGACTAGGGGGGACTTCAAATGAGCAGTTCTTC.

This clonotype was recorded a few times. V usage is TRBV10-1 and J usage is TRBJ2-3; D not certain. V lost 0 bases and J 3 bases, leaving 10 bases between the germline ends. The germline V gene encodes CDR1 WNHNN and CDR2 SYGVQD (reference sequence). The CDR3 is made up of 15 amino acids. The CDR3 sequence is CASSESYSLTDTQYF. The CDR3 DNA is TGCGCCAGCAGTGAGTCATACAGCCTAACAGATACGCAGTATTTT.

This chain connects TRBV4-2 to TRBJ2-3, with 8 bases matching TRBD1. Per the germline V gene, CDR1 is LGHNA and CDR2 is YNFKEQ. The CDR3 is 16 amino acids. V lost 0 bases and J lost 1; bases outside the gene matches: 3. The CDR3 sequence is CASSQDWGQGTDTQYF. The DNA of the CDR3 is TGTGCCAGCAGCCAAGATTGGGGACAGGGCACAGATACGCAGTATTTT.

The rearrangement uses TRBV5-1 and TRBJ1-2, with D possibly being TRBD1 (6 bases). This CDR3 comprises 12 residues. The germline V gene has CDR1 SGHRS and CDR2 YFSETQ. V dropped 3 bases and J dropped 3 bases, with 6 bases sitting between them. CDR3: CASSYRDYGYTF. The CDR3 DNA reads as TGCGCCAGCAGCTACAGGGACTATGGCTACACCTTC.

J is TRBJ1-1 and V is TRBV5-5; no clear D gene. The CDR3 consists of 14 residues. V lost 3 bases and J lost 1, with 10 bases in between. The germline CDR1 and CDR2 sequences are SGHKS and YYEKEE (reference sequence). The CDR3 coding sequence is TGTGCCAGCAGCTACCGGGGAAGGAACACTGAAGCTTTCTTT. It translates to CASSYRGRNTEAFF. Drawing the rest from reference TRBV5-5 and TRBJ1-1, the complete variable domain is DAGVTQSPTHLIKTRGQQVTLRCSPISGHKSVSWYQQVLGQGPQFIFQYYEKEERGRGNFPDRFSARQFPNYSSELNVNALLLGDSALYLCASSYRGRNTEAFFGQGTRLTVV.

The chain recombines TRBV7-7 with TRBJ2-3; the match to TRBD1 covers 9 bases. V was pared by 5 bases and J by 4 bases, with 7 bases of the junction left unmatched. The CDR3 is made up of 15 amino acids. CDR1 and CDR2 from the germline V gene are SSHAT and FNYEAQ (reference sequence). CDR3 bases: TGTGCCAGCAGCCTAACAGGGGGCATTGCAGATACGCAGTATTTT. This sequence encodes CASSLTGGIADTQYF.

This chain uses TRBV27 with TRBJ2-5, with D possibly matching TRBD1 (6 bases). The ends were cut back, 6 bases at V and 2 bases at J, with 16 bases in the middle. CDR1 and CDR2 (germline): MNHEY, SMNVEV (reference sequence). This CDR3 spans 15 amino acids. Here the CDR3 DNA reads TGTGCCAGCAGATCACAACAGGGTTTGCAAGAGACCCAGTACTTC. Translation: CASRSQQGLQETQYF.

The genes are TRBV5-1 and TRBJ2-5, with 8 positions matching TRBD1. Trimming took 0 bases from V and 1 from J; bases not matched to a gene: 2. CDR3 length equals 15 residues. Per the germline V gene, CDR1 is SGHRS and CDR2 is YFSETQ. CDR3 sequence: CASSLDGQGQETQYF. CDR3 coding DNA: TGCGCCAGCAGCTTGGACGGACAGGGCCAAGAGACCCAGTACTTC.

The chain joins TRBV7-2 to TRBJ1-4; possible D gene TRBD1, 5 bases. The CDR3 is made up of 17 amino acids. CDR1 and CDR2 (germline): SGHTA, FQGNSA. V was pared by 0 bases and J by 8 bases, with 19 bases between. CDR3 in DNA: TGTGCCAGCAGCTTAGCGGGGCCATTGCGTCACGGCGAAAAACTGTTTTTT. Translating gives CASSLAGPLRHGEKLFF.

This clonotype was recorded only once. This chain connects TRBV5-5 to TRBJ1-5; D gene uncertain. CDR3 size: 13 residues. Germline V gives CDR1 SGHKS, CDR2 YYEKEE (reference sequence). The germline V and J ends were trimmed by 0 bases and 6 bases, with 7 bases remaining between them. CDR3 sequence: CASSLDQAQPQHF. CDR3 nucleotide sequence: TGTGCCAGCAGCTTGGATCAGGCTCAGCCCCAGCATTTT.

This chain connects TRBV12-3 or TRBV12-4 to TRBJ2-7; the D gene is possibly TRBD1 (6 bases). The V and J ends lost 5 bases and 2 bases respectively, with 16 bases between them. This CDR3 has 15 amino acids. This chain's CDR3 is CASSPLQGSPYEQYF. DNA of the CDR3: TGTGCCAGCAGTCCACTACAGGGTTCCCCCTACGAGCAGTACTTC.

The chain has TRBV28 and TRBJ2-6; 7 positions agree with TRBD1. V was clipped by 5 bases and J by 0 bases; unmatched bases: 10. The CDR3 contains 18 residues. Germline values: CDR1 MDHEN, CDR2 SYDVKM. As DNA, the CDR3 is TGTGCCAGCAGTAAATCGACAGGGCAGTTCTCTGGGGCCAACGTCCTGACTTTC. Translated: CASSKSTGQFSGANVLTF.

In its sample, this clonotype was seen many times. The V gene is TRBV7-9, the J gene TRBJ2-1; 14 bases fit TRBD2. Trimming at V came to 4 bases and at J to 7 bases, leaving 9 bases not matched to a gene. In germline, CDR1 is SEHNR, CDR2 FQNEAQ (reference sequence). CDR3 length: 17 residues. The CDR3 loop reads CASSSLGLAGVRNEQFF. In DNA, the CDR3 is TGTGCCAGCAGCTCGCTGGGACTAGCGGGGGTGCGTAATGAGCAGTTCTTC.

Only a few counts were recorded for this clonotype. The chain combines TRBV5-6 with TRBJ2-7; the D gene is possibly TRBD1 (6 bases). In germline, CDR1 is SGHDT, CDR2 YYEEEE. The germline V and J ends were trimmed by 2 bases and 3 bases, with 12 bases remaining between them. CDR3 length: 14 amino acids. The CDR3 reads CASSLDRNYYEQYF. As DNA, the CDR3 is TGTGCCAGCAGCTTAGACAGGAACTACTACGAGCAGTACTTC. Variable domain in full (rest from reference TRBV5-6 and TRBJ2-7): DAGVTQSPTHLIKTRGQQVTLRCSPKSGHDTVSWYQQALGQGPQFIFQYYEEEERQRGNFPDRFSGHQFPNYSSELNVNALLLGDSALYLCASSLDRNYYEQYFGPGTRLTVT.

This chain joins TRBV7-9 and TRBJ1-1; maybe TRBD1 (5 bases). The CDR3 sequence is 14 residues long. Looked up from germline, CDR1 is SEHNR and CDR2 is FQNEAQ (reference sequence). V lost 5 bases and J lost 1, with 11 bases in between. CDR3 in DNA: TGTGCCAGCAGCCTGCGACAGCCGAACACTGAAGCTTTCTTT. Translating gives CASSLRQPNTEAFF.

This clonotype was counted only a few times. The V call is TRBV9, the J call TRBJ2-5, with TRBD2 matching 7 bases. Germline assignment: CDR1 SGDLS and CDR2 YYNGEE. J was trimmed by 4 bases and V by 4 bases; bases with no gene match: 7. The CDR3 loop spans 14 amino acids. The CDR3 spells CASSPTPGGETQYF. The CDR3 bases are TGTGCCAGCAGCCCGACTCCGGGAGGAGAGACCCAGTACTTC.

This clonotype was seen a few times. The chain couples TRBV28 to TRBJ1-5, with no clear D. The CDR3 contains 13 residues. The ends were cut back, 3 bases at V and 5 bases at J, with 8 bases in the middle. Germline V gene data show CDR1 as MDHEN and CDR2 as SYDVKM. The CDR3 here is CASSFRPDQPQHF. Here the CDR3 DNA reads TGTGCCAGCAGTTTCCGCCCTGATCAGCCCCAGCATTTT.

CDR3 sequence: CSARASGRASYEQYF. The CDR3 bases are TGCAGTGCTAGAGCAAGCGGGAGAGCCTCCTACGAGCAGTACTTC. This chain uses TRBV20-1 with TRBJ2-7, with 8 bases identical to TRBD2. The CDR3 runs to 15 residues. The ends lost 1 base at V and 0 bases at J; junction bases unmatched: 5. Germline V lookup: CDR1 DFQATT, CDR2 SNEGSKA (reference sequence).

The rearrangement uses TRBV4-3 and TRBJ2-7; D is unresolved. Germline V gene lookup returns CDR1 LGHNA and CDR2 YSLEER. CDR3 length: 16 residues. Trimming removed 2 bases at V and 0 bases at J, with 14 bases between. The CDR3 sequence is CASSQFAYLDSYEQYF. CDR3 nucleotide sequence: TGCGCCAGCAGCCAATTTGCCTACCTGGACTCCTACGAGCAGTACTTC.

This clonotype is a singleton in its sample. The gene calls are TRBV7-9 and TRBJ2-1; possibly TRBD1 or TRBD2 for D (5 bases each). Between the trimmed V and J ends, which lost 8 bases and 6 bases, there was a span of 11 bases. Germline V gene sequence: CDR1 SEHNR, CDR2 FQNEAQ (reference sequence). The CDR3 length is 12 residues. The CDR3 here is CASGGKSNEQFF. The CDR3, as DNA: TGTGCCAGCGGGGGAAAGAGCAATGAGCAGTTCTTC.

This clonotype has a single count. The V and J genes are TRBV6-1 and TRBJ2-5; TRBD1 aligns across 7 bases. This CDR3 region has 14 residues. The germline CDR1 and CDR2 sequences are MNHNS and SASEGT. V trimming: 4 bases; J trimming: 1 base; junction bases outside the gene matches: 3. The CDR3 DNA sequence: TGTGCCAGCAGTGCCACAGGGGTCCAAGAGACCCAGTACTTC. It translates to CASSATGVQETQYF.

In its sample, this clonotype was seen once. V usage is TRBV18 and J usage is TRBJ2-5, with D hard to call. This CDR3 is 14 amino acids long. From germline, CDR1 is KGHSH and CDR2 LQKENI. The germline V and J ends were trimmed by 1 base and 5 bases, with 11 bases remaining between them. The CDR3 protein is CASSPLLSVETQYF. For the CDR3, the DNA is TGTGCCAGCTCACCACTTCTGTCGGTGGAGACCCAGTACTTC.

The J gene is TRBJ1-2, the V gene TRBV2, with 9 bases matching TRBD1. Germline lookup yields CDR1 SNHLY and CDR2 FYNNEI. There are 14 residues in the CDR3. After removal of 5 bases from V and 8 bases from J, the junction contained 9 bases not matched to a gene. Here the CDR3 DNA reads TGTGCCAGCAGTCGCGCCCGACAGGGGGAGGGCTACACCTTC. Its translation is CASSRARQGEGYTF.